This T cell receptor beta chain was identified in a study of cytomegalovirus exposure and HLA in healthy donors. Every donor was a healthy person donating bone marrow. The PCR used 60 Vbeta and 13 Jbeta primers. Using immunoSEQ multiplex PCR, the repertoire was profiled, and TCRdb retains in-frame clones only, with some absent. The data contain 120,000 to 150,000 clones, about 80% of them singletons. The CDR3 consists of 19 residues. V lost 6 bases and J lost 1; bases outside the gene matches: 11. In germline, CDR1 is SEHNR, CDR2 FQNEAQ (reference sequence). A word on this clone: Its target is not known.

Findings of the study overall: The study designated 164 TCR beta chains cytomegalovirus-associated. Researchers reported in a later analysis that a missense DCLRE1C variant was tied to TCR beta V- and J-gene trimming.

Sequencing was performed on PBMCs. The chain joins TRBV7-9 to TRBJ2-1; 14 nucleotides match TRBD2. The TCR originated in a male donor in good health and CMV-seropositive. The CDR3 here is CASSSPGLAGGSSYNEQFF. The CDR3 nucleotides read TGTGCCAGCAGTTCGCCTGGACTAGCGGGAGGTTCGTCCTACAATGAGCAGTTCTTC. The variable domain in full, with the rest retrieved from reference TRBV7-9 and TRBJ2-1, is DTGVSQNPRHKITKRGQNVTFRCDPISEHNRLYWYRQTLGQGPEFLTYFQNEAQLEKSRLLSDRFSAERPKGSFSTLEIQRTEQGDSAMYLCASSSPGLAGGSSYNEQFFGPGTRLTVL.